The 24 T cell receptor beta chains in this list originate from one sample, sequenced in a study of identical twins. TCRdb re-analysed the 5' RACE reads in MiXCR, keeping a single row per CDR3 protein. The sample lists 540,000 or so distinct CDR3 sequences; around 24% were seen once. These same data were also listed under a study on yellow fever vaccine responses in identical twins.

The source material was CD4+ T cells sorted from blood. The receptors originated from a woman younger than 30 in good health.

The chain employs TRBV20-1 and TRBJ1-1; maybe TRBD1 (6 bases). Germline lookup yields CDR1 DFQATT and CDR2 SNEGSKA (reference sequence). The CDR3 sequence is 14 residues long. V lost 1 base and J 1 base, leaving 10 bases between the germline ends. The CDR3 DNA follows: TGCAGTGCTAGAGTAGCGACAGGGAACACTGAAGCTTTCTTT. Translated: CSARVATGNTEAFF.

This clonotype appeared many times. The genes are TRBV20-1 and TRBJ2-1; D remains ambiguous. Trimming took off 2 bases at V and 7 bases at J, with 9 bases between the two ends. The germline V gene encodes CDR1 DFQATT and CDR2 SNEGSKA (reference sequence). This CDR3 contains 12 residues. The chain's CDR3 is CSARLGQNEQFF. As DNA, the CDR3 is TGCAGTGCTAGATTAGGTCAAAATGAGCAGTTCTTC.

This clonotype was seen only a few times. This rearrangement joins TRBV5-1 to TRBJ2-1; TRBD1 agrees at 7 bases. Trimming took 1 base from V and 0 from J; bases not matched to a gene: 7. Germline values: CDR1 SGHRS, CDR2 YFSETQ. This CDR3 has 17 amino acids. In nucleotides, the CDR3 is TGCGCCAGCAGCTTGTTACCAGGGGACAGCTCCTACAATGAGCAGTTCTTC. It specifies CASSLLPGDSSYNEQFF.

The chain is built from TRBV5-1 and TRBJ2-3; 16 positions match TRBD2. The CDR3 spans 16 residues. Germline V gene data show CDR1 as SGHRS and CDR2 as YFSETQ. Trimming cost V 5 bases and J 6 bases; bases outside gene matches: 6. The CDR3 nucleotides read TGCGCCAGCAGGCAGGGACTAGCGGGAGGGCCTGATACGCAGTATTTT. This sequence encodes CASRQGLAGGPDTQYF.

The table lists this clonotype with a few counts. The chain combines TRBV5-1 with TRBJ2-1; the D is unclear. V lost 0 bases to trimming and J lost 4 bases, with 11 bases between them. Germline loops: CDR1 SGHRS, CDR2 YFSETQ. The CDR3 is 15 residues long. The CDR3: CASSLGGTAYNEQFF. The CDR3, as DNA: TGCGCCAGCAGCTTGGGGGGTACAGCATACAATGAGCAGTTCTTC.

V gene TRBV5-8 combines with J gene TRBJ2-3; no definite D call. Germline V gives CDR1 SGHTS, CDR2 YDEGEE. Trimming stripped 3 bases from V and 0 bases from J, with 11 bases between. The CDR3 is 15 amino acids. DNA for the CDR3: TGTGCCAGCAGCTCCACTTGGCGGAGCACAGATACGCAGTATTTT. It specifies CASSSTWRSTDTQYF.

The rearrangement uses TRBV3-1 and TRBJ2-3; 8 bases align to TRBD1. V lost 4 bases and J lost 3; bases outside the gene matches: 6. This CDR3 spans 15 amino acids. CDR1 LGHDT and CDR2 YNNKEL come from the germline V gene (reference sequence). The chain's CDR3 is CASSPRQGMTDTQYF. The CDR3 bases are TGTGCCAGCAGCCCCCGACAGGGGATGACAGATACGCAGTATTTT.

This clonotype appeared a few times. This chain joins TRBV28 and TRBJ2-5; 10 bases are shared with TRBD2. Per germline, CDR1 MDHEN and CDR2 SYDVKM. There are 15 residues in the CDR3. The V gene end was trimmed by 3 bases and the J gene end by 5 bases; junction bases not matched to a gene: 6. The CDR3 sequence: CASSFSAGGPETQYF. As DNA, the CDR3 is TGTGCCAGCAGTTTTTCAGCGGGAGGGCCTGAGACCCAGTACTTC.

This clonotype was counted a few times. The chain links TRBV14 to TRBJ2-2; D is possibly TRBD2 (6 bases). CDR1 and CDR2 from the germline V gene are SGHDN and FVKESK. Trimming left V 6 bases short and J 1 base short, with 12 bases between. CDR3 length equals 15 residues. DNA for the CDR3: TGTGCCAGCAGGGCGGCGCGGGGGAACACCGGGGAGCTGTTTTTT. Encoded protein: CASRAARGNTGELFF.

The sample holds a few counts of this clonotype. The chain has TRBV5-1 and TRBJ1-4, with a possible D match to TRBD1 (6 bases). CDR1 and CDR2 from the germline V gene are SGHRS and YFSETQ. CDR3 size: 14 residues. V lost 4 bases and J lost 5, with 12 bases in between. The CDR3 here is CASSPGTKNEKLFF. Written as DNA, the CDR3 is TGCGCCAGCAGCCCCGGGACAAAAAATGAAAAACTGTTTTTT.

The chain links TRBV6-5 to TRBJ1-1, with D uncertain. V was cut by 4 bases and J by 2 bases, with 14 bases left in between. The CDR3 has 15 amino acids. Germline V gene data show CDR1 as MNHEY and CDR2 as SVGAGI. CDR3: CASSSRGAANTEAFF. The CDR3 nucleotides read TGTGCCAGCAGTTCCCGCGGTGCAGCTAACACTGAAGCTTTCTTT.

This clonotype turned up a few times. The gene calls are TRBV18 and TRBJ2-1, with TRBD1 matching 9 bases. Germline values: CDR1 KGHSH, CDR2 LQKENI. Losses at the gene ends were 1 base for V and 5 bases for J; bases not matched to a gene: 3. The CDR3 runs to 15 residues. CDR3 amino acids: CASSPLTGGHNEQFF. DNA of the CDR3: TGTGCCAGCTCACCACTAACAGGGGGCCACAATGAGCAGTTCTTC.

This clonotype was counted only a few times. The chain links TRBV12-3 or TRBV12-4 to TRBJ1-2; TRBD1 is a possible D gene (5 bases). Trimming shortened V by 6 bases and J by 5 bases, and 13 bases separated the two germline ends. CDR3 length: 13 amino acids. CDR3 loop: CASSPRGGYGYTF. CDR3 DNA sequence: TGTGCCAGCAGCCCACGGGGCGGTTATGGCTACACCTTC.

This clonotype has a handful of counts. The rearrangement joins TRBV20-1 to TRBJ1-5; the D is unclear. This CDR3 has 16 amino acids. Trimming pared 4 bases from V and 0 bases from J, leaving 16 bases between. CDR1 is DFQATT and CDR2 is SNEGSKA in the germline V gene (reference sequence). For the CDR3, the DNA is TGCAGTGCTAACTCCGGACGGGGAAATAGCAATCAGCCCCAGCATTTT. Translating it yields CSANSGRGNSNQPQHF.

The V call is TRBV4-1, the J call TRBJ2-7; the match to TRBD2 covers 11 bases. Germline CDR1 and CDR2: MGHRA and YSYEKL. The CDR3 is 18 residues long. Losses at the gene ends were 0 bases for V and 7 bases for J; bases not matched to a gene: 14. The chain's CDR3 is CASSQEGGGLAGQVEQYV. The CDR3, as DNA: TGCGCCAGCAGCCAAGAAGGAGGAGGACTAGCGGGCCAGGTTGAGCAGTACGTC.

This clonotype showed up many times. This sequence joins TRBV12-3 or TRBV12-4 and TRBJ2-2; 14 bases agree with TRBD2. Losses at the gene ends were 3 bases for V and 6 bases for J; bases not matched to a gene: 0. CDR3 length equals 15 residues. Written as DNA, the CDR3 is TGTGCCAGCAGTTTGGGACTAGCGGGAGCCGGGGAGCTGTTTTTT. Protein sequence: CASSLGLAGAGELFF.

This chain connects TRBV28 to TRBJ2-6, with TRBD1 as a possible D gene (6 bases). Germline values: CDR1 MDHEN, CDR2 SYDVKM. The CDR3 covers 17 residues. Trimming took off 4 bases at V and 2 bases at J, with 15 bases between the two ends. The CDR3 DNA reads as TGTGCCAGCAGTTCAGGGGCCGTAGGGCCTGGGGCCAACGTCCTGACTTTC. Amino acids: CASSSGAVGPGANVLTF.

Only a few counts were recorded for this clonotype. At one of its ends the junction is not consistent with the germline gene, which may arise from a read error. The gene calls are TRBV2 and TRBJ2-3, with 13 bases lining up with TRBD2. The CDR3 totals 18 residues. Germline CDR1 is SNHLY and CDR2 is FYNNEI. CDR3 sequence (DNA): TGTGCCTGCAGTAAGACTAGCGGGGGGCTCTCTAGCACAGATACGCAGTATTTT. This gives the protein CACSKTSGGLSSTDTQYF. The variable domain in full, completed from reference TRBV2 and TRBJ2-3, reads EPEVTQTPSHQVTQMGQEVILRCVPISNHLYFYWYRQILGQKVEFLVSFYNNEISEKSEIFDDQFSVERPDGSNFTLKIRSTKLEDSAMYFCACSKTSGGLSSTDTQYFGPGTRLTVL.

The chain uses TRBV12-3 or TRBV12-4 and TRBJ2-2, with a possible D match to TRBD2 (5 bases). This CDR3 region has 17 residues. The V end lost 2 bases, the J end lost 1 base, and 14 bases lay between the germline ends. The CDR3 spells CASSLYRTYKNTGELFF. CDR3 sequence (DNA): TGTGCCAGCAGTTTATATCGGACTTATAAGAACACCGGGGAGCTGTTTTTT.

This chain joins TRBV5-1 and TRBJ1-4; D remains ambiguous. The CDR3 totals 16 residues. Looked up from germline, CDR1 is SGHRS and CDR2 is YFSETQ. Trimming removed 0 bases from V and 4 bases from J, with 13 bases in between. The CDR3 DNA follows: TGCGCCAGCAGCTTGGGGGGTCAGTTACATAATGAAAAACTGTTTTTT. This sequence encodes CASSLGGQLHNEKLFF.

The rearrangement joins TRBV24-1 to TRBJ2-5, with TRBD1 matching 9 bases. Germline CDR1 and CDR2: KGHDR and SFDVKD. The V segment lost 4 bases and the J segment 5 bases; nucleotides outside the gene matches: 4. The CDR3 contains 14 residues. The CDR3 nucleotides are TGTGCCACCAGTGAGCCGGACAGGGGTGAGACCCAGTACTTC. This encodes CATSEPDRGETQYF.

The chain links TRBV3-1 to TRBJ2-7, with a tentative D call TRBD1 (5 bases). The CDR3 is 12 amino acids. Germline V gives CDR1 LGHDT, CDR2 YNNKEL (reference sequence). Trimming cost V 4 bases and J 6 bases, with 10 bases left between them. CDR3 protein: CASSRQKGEQYV. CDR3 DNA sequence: TGTGCCAGCAGCCGACAGAAGGGCGAGCAGTACGTC.

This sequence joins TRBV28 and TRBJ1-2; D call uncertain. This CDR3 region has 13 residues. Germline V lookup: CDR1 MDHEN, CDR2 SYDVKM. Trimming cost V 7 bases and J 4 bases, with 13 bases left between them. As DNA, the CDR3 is TGTGCCAGCAAACCCCCCGGTACCTATGGCTACACCTTC. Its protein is CASKPPGTYGYTF.

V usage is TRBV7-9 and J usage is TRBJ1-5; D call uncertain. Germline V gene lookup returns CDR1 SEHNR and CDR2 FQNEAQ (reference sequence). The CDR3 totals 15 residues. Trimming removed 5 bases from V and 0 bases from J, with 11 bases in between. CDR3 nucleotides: TGTGCCAGCAGCCCCGAGGGAGTTAGCAATCAGCCCCAGCATTTT. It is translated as CASSPEGVSNQPQHF.